This T cell receptor beta chain was sequenced during a study of cytomegalovirus exposure and HLA in healthy donors. Study summary: The 95 to 150 validation repertoires used a platform that matched the one used for the approximately 690 first-cohort repertoires, as a later analysis reported. Regarding the study as a whole: In a later analysis, first-cohort TCR clusters were found to tend to co-occur in the 130 or so validation repertoires. Reports described diagnosis of cytomegalovirus status by the classifier as highly specific and sensitive.

Sequencing was performed with immunoSEQ multiplex PCR; in TCRdb, only in-frame clones are kept and a portion is missing. The sample has some 180,000 clones, roughly 86% seen once; the top ten hold 6.5% to 7.5%. CDR3 length: 15 amino acids. V lost 2 bases and J 3 bases, leaving 14 bases between the germline ends. Germline V gene lookup returns CDR1 MNHEY and CDR2 SVGAGI. Comments on this clone: Its antigen is as yet unknown.

Separate from the approximately 720-subject first cohort was the 120-subject validation cohort, to which the donors belonged. This receptor was obtained from a man aged 25 to 40 in good health and CMV-seropositive. This chain uses TRBV6-5 with TRBJ2-7; D gene unclear. Specimen: PBMCs. The CDR3 DNA is TGTGCCAGCAGTTACCTGGGCGATTTGAACTACGAGCAGTACTTC. Its translation: CASSYLGDLNYEQYF.